The present entry profiles one T cell receptor beta chain with its context. The antigen remains unidentified. The data originate from a study of shared clonotypes between healthy human individuals. Study-wide background: Plates per donor: three CD4 naive, three CD4 memory, two CD8 naive, one CD8 memory. General study points: Of the naive CD4 clonotypes, roughly 5.2% were shared across a handful of donors. Relative to memory subsets, naive subsets generally showed larger estimated richness.

Trimming shortened V by 7 bases and J by 2 bases, and 8 bases separated the two germline ends. CDR1 and CDR2 (germline): MNHNY, SVGAGI (reference sequence). CDR3 length: 12 amino acids. Sorted-subset replicate PCR reactions contained roughly 200 ng DNA, corresponding to roughly 29,000 T cell genomes. This table comes from immunoSEQ multiplex PCR, and its TCRdb copy is limited to in-frame clones, with some not included. The table records around 1,100,000 clones, around three quarters of them present only once. The chain couples TRBV6-6 to TRBJ2-5; possible D gene TRBD2, 7 bases. The source material was memory CD4+ T cells from PBMCs. Subset in this sample: CD45RA-negative fraction. The receptor's source is a young man in good health. Some clones in this sample may be carry-over from other donors' samples. The CDR3 nucleotides read TGTGCCAGCAAGGGGGGGCAAGAGACCCAGTACTTC. It codes for CASKGGQETQYF.